This TCR beta chain originates from a study of human T cells and chemical hapten exposure. Study findings and constraints: The number of TCRs above 1 in 1000 frequency did not change after DPC sensitization.

Trimming at V came to 2 bases and at J to 4 bases, leaving 4 bases not matched to a gene. Germline CDR1 reads SGHTA; CDR2 reads FQGNSA. This CDR3 contains 16 residues. This clonotype was observed many times. Its antigen remains unknown. TCRdb used MiXCR to reprocess the RACE reads, holding one entry per CDR3 protein. The data hold some 80,000 distinct CDR3 sequences, with around 10% observed a single time. Time point meaning: patch test 1, 2 weeks after DPC sensitization. Treatment meaning: therapeutic diphenylcyclopropenone sensitization with weekly scalp DPC. The study enrolled 18 to 70-year-old alopecia patients suitable for DPC. The total RNA was obtained from whole blood that was not fractionated.

This sequence originates from a woman in her fifties or sixties with alopecia areata. Some clones in this sample may be carry-over from other donors' samples. This sample comprised whole blood, obtained in connection with sensitization to the hapten diphenylcyclopropenone (DPC). This chain joins TRBV7-2 and TRBJ2-3; 12 nucleotides agree with TRBD2. CDR3 sequence (DNA): TGTGCCAGCAGCTTAACCCTAGCGGGAGGGGCAGATACGCAGTATTTT. Amino acids: CASSLTLAGGADTQYF. The full variable domain, in which reference TRBV7-2 and TRBJ2-3 provide the parts outside the CDR3, is GAGVSQSPSNKVTEKGKDVELRCDPISGHTALYWYRQSLGQGLEFLIYFQGNSAPDKSGLPSDRFSAERTGGSVSTLTIQRTQQEDSAVYLCASSLTLAGGADTQYFGPGTRLTVL.